The source of this T cell receptor beta chain is a study of Ad26.COV2.S vaccination and SARS-CoV-2 variants. In the case of this clone: Its specificity is unknown.

Whole-study results and caveats: Similar non-spike TCR breadth was seen in vaccine and placebo recipients. Vaccine recipients surpassed placebo recipients in spike-specific TCR breadth. In vaccinated individuals, spike-specific CD8+ and CD4+ T cell responses reportedly displayed substantial breadth.

The CDR3 length is 15 residues. Looked up from germline, CDR1 is LGHNA and CDR2 is YNFKEQ. V was pared by 0 bases and J by 0 bases, with 6 bases between. The table came from immunoSEQ multiplex PCR; TCRdb's copy has only in-frame clones and leaves some out. The sample consists of fewer than 500,000 clones, 90% of them appearing once. Treatment denoted: about 20 received Ad26.COV2.S at low or high dose, single or two shots; several received placebo; per-sample allocation not given. The investigators took samples on day 63 after the first vaccine or placebo injection. The TCR sequence derives from a person between 18 and 65 years old who received the Ad26.COV2.S COVID-19 vaccine or a placebo. The starting material was peripheral blood, obtained in a trial of Ad26.COV2.S vaccine versus placebo. The chain links TRBV4-2 to TRBJ1-3; D uncertain. The CDR3 spells CASSQDKGSGNTIYF. The CDR3 coding sequence is TGTGCCAGCAGCCAAGATAAGGGCTCTGGAAACACCATATATTTT.